This section outlines one TCR beta chain sequence together with its context. The antigen is unknown. The CDR3 has 16 residues. J was trimmed by 1 base and V by 2 bases; bases with no gene match: 7. The germline gives CDR1 MNHNS, CDR2 SASEGT. The sample originates from a study of a mutant IDH1 vaccine in newly diagnosed glioma. Whole-study context: Following radiotherapy alone, or alongside temozolomide cycles, vaccination was started after an interval of 4-6 weeks. Most had both radiotherapy and temozolomide beforehand; others had only one.

Assay used: immunoSEQ multiplex PCR; TCRdb lists only in-frame clones, some missing. The sample has roughly 120,000 clones, about 90% seen once. The time point denotes: week 11, during vaccination. Vaccination used 300 ug of mutant IDH1 20-mer peptide per dose, with topical imiquimod. Whole-study findings and limits: Any relationship between pseudoprogression and changes in top peripheral T cell clonotypes seemed absent.

Specimen: PBMCs, collected from a glioma patient whose treatment included an IDH1 peptide vaccine. V gene TRBV6-1 combines with J gene TRBJ2-7; 8 bases are a match to TRBD2. The clonotype comes from a woman between 50 and 59 years old with glioma. CDR3 coding DNA: TGTGCCAGCAGTGAACTCGAATTAGCGGGGTCCTACGAGCAGTACTTC. Translating it yields CASSELELAGSYEQYF.